This TCR beta chain was sequenced in a study of Graves' ophthalmopathy and Graves' hyperthyroidism. Study overall: Prior to any treatment, peripheral blood was collected at the time of initial diagnosis.

Patients with other autoimmune diseases, uncontrolled infections, pregnancy or lactation were excluded. Amplifying from RNA transcripts, the study obtained TCR beta CDR3 regions. After a first-round RT-PCR with HTBI primers, a second-round multiplex PCR was run. TCRdb itself ran the multiplex PCR reads through MiXCR, one entry per CDR3 protein. Among about 740,000 distinct CDR3 sequences, roughly two fifths were seen once, and the ten largest hold approximately 43%. This clonotype came up many times. Its target is unknown. The CDR3 spans 16 residues. The germline CDR1 and CDR2 sequences are SGHVS and FNYEAQ. V was trimmed by 1 base and J by 4 bases, leaving 13 bases between them. The study's findings and limits: Cross-validated, the 13-signature model showed 87.88%/81.08% sensitivity/specificity, and 80%/75% in the test set.

This chain uses TRBV7-6 with TRBJ2-2; a possible D gene is TRBD1 (6 bases). Sequencing used peripheral blood. The TCR originated in an adult man with Graves' ophthalmopathy. CDR3 protein: CASSLGWGRGTGELFF. The CDR3 region has the DNA TGTGCCAGCAGCTTAGGGTGGGGGCGCGGCACCGGGGAGCTGTTTTTT.